These T cell receptor beta chains were read from a single sample in a study of T cell responses to AZD1222 COVID-19 vaccine. TCRdb keeps only in-frame clones here, not all; method: immunoSEQ multiplex PCR. This sample yields about 110,000 clones, of which roughly 91% are seen a single time; about 4.8% belongs to the top ten. Sequences were derived from peripheral blood, sampled on day 0 of AZD1222 vaccination. These receptors were collected from an adult in good health. CDR3s include the opening cysteine and the closing phenylalanine or tryptophan. A D gene is named only where the DNA matches it firmly. The size of a clone is reported for some rows only, either as once, few or many, or as a class for expanded clones.

clone_size d_call j_call v_call cdr3_nt cdr3_aa
. . TRBJ2-3 TRBV6-2/TRBV6-3 TGTGCCAGCAGCCGCCCCTCTAGGCCAGATACGCAGTATTTT CASSRPSRPDTQYF
. TRBD2 TRBJ2-1 TRBV27 TGTGCCAGCAGTTTTGTCTTAGCGGGAGGTGATGAGCAGTTCTTC CASSFVLAGGDEQFF
. TRBD1 TRBJ1-2 TRBV15 TGTGCCACCAGCAGAGCCACCTCGGACAGGACCCGATATGGCTACACCTTC CATSRATSDRTRYGYTF
. . TRBJ2-7 TRBV7-9 TGTGCCAGCAGCGCCTCCGGCTACGAGCAGTACTTC CASSASGYEQYF
. . TRBJ2-5 TRBV5-8 TGTGCCAGTCAATGGGTGAAGACCCAGTACTTC CASQWVKTQYF
. . TRBJ2-6 TRBV5-4 TGTGCCAGCAGCCCCCCCGGTTCTCGGAAGAACGTCCTGACTTTC CASSPPGSRKNVLTF
. TRBD1 TRBJ1-1 TRBV6-5 TGTGCCAGCAGTCAACAGGGGATGAACACTGAAGCTTTCTTT CASSQQGMNTEAFF
. TRBD1 TRBJ2-3 TRBV10-3 TGTGCCATCAGGACGGGGACAGGCAAACCCGGCTTTAGCACAGATACGCAGTATTTT CAIRTGTGKPGFSTDTQYF
few . TRBJ2-1 TRBV27 TGTGCCAGCAGTTTATCGGACTATAATGCGCAGTTCTTC CASSLSDYNAQFF
. . TRBJ1-5 TRBV4-2 TGTGCCAGCAGCCAAGATATGGGGGACGGCAATCAGCCCCAGCATTTT CASSQDMGDGNQPQHF
. . TRBJ1-6 TRBV19 TGTGCCAGTAGTGCGAGGAATTCACCCCTCCACTTT CASSARNSPLHF
. . TRBJ1-5 TRBV6-2/TRBV6-3 TGTGCCAGCAACCCGACAGGTGATCAGCCCCAGCATTTT CASNPTGDQPQHF
. . TRBJ1-2 TRBV19 TGTGCCAGTAGTATGCAGGGAAGATTCTATGGCTACACCTTC CASSMQGRFYGYTF
. . TRBJ1-2 TRBV9 TGTGCCACCCAGACAGGAATCGGGCCAAACTATGGCTACACCTTC CATQTGIGPNYGYTF
. TRBD2 TRBJ2-2 TRBV2 TGTGCCAGCAGTGTGTATAGCGGGGCGCTCGGGGAGCTGTTTTTT CASSVYSGALGELFF
. . TRBJ1-5 TRBV2 TGTGCCAGCAGTGTCGTCCTCTCGGGTCAGCCCCAGCATTTT CASSVVLSGQPQHF
. TRBD1 TRBJ1-3 TRBV19 TGTGCCAGCGAGAGTGGGCAGGGGACAGCTGGAAACACCATATATTTT CASESGQGTAGNTIYF